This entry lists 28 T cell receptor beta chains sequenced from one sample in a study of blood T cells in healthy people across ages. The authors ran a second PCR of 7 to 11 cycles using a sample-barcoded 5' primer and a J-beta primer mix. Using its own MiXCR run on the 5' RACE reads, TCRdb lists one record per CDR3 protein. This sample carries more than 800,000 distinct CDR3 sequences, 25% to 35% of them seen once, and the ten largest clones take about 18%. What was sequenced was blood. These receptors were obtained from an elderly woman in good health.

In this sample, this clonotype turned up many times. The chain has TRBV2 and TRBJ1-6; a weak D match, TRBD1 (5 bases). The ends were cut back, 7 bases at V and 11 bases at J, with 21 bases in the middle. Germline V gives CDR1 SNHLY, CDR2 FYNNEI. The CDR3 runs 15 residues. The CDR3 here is CASMKLRTKGAPLHF. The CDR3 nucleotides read TGTGCCAGCATGAAGCTCAGGACCAAAGGGGCACCCCTCCACTTT. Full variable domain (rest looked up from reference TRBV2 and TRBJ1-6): EPEVTQTPSHQVTQMGQEVILRCVPISNHLYFYWYRQILGQKVEFLVSFYNNEISEKSEIFDDQFSVERPDGSNFTLKIRSTKLEDSAMYFCASMKLRTKGAPLHFGNGTRLTVT.

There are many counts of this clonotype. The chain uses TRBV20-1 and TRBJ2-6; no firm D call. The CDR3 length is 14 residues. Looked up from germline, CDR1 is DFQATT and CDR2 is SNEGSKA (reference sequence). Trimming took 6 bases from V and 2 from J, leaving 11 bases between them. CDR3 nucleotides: TGCAGTGCCAAGACCGTGGCTGGGGCCAACGTCCTGACTTTC. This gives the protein CSAKTVAGANVLTF.

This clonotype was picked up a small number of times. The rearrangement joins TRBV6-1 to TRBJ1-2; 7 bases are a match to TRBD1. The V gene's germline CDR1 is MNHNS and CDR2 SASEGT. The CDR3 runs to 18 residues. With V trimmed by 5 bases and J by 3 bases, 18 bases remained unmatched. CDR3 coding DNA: TGTGCCAGCAGTCGATCCCAATTGACAGGGAGCTGGGACTATGGCTACACCTTC. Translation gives CASSRSQLTGSWDYGYTF.

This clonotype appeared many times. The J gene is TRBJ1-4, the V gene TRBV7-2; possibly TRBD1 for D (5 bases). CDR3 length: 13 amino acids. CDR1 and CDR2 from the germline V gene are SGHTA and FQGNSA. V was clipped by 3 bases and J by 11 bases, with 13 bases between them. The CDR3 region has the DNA TGTGCCAGCAGCTTGTGGGACTTCGGTAAACTGTTTTTT. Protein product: CASSLWDFGKLFF. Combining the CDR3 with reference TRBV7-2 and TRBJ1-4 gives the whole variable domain GAGVSQSPSNKVTEKGKDVELRCDPISGHTALYWYRQSLGQGLEFLIYFQGNSAPDKSGLPSDRFSAERTGGSVSTLTIQRTQQEDSAVYLCASSLWDFGKLFFGSGTQLSVL.

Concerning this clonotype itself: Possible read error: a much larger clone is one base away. For the CDR3, the DNA is TGTGCCAGCAGCTTAGCGTCATCAGGGAATGAAAAACTGTTTTTT. Amino acids: CASSLASSGNEKLFF. The chain carries TRBV7-9 and TRBJ1-4, with a tentative D call TRBD1 (5 bases). The V end lost 0 bases, the J end lost 5 bases, and 10 bases lay between the germline ends. The germline CDR1 and CDR2 sequences are SEHNR and FQNEAQ (reference sequence). The CDR3 has 15 residues.

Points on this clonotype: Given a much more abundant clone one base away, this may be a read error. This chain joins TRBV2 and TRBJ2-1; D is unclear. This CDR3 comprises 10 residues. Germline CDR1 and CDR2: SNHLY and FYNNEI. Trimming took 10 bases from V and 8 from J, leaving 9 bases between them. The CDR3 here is CAKDHDEQFF. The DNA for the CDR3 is TGTGCCAAAGACCACGATGAGCAGTTCTTC.

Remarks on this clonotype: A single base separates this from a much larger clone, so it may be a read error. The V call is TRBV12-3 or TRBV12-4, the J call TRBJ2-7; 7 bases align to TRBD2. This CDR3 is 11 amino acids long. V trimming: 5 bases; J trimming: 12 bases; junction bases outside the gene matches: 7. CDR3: CASSALAGSYF. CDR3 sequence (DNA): TGTGCCAGCAGTGCATTAGCGGGTTCGTACTTC.

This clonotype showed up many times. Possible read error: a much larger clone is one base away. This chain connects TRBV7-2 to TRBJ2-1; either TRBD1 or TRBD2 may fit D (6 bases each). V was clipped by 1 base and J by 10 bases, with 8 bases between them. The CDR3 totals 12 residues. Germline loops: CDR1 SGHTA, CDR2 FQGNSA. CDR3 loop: CASSLEGGEQFF. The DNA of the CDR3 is TGTGCCAGCAGCTTAGAGGGGGGCGAGCAGTTCTTC. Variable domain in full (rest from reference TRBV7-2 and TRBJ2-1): GAGVSQSPSNKVTEKGKDVELRCDPISGHTALYWYRQSLGQGLEFLIYFQGNSAPDKSGLPSDRFSAERTGGSVSTLTIQRTQQEDSAVYLCASSLEGGEQFFGPGTRLTVL.

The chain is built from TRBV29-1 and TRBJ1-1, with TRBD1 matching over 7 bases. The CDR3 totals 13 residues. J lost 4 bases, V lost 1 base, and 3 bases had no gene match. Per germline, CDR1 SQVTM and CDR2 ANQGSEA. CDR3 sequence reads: CSVEGQGGTEAFF. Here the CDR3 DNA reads TGCAGCGTTGAAGGACAGGGAGGCACTGAAGCTTTCTTT.

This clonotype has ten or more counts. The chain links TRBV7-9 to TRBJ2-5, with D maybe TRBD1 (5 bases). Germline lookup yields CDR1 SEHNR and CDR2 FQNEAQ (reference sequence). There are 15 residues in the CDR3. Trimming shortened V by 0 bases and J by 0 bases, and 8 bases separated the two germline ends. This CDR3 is CASSLAGPDQETQYF. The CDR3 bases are TGTGCCAGCAGCTTAGCGGGGCCAGACCAAGAGACCCAGTACTTC.

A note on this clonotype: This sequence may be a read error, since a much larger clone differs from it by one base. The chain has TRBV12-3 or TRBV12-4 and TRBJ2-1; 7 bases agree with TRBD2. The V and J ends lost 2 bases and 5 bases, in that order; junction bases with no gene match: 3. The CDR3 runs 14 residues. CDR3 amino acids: CASSLTGGHNEQFF. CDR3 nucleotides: TGTGCCAGCAGTTTAACGGGGGGTCACAATGAGCAGTTCTTC.

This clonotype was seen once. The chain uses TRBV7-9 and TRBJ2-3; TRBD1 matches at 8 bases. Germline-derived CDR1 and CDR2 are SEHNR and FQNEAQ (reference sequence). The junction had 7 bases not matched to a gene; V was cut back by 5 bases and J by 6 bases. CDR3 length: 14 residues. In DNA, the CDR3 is TGTGCCAGCAGCCAGCAGGGGGCCAAGGATACGCAGTATTTT. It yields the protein CASSQQGAKDTQYF.

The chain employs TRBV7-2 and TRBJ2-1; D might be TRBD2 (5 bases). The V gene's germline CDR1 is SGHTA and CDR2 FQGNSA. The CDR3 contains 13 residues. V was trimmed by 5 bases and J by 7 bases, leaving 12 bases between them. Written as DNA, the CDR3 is TGTGCCAGCAGCCCAGAGGACTTGAATGAGCAGTTCTTC. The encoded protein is CASSPEDLNEQFF.

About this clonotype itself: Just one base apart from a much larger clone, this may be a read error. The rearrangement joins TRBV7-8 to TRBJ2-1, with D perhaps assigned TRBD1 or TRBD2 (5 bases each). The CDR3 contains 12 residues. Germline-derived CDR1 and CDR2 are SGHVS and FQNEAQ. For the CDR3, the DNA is TGTGCCGGCAGCGGACATGTCAATGAGCAGTTCTTC. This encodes CAGSGHVNEQFF.

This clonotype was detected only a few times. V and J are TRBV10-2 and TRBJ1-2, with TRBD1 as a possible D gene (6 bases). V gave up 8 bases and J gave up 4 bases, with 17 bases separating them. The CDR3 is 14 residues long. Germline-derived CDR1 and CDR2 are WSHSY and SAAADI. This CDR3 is CASRPGGGRYGYTF. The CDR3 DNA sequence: TGCGCCAGCCGACCGGGGGGGGGCCGCTATGGCTACACCTTC.

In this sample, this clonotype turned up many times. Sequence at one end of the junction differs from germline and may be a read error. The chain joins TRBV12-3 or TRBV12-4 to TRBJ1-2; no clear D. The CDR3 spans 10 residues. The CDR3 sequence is CASSNNGYTF. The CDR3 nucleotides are TGTGCCAGCAGTAACAATGGCTACACCTTC.

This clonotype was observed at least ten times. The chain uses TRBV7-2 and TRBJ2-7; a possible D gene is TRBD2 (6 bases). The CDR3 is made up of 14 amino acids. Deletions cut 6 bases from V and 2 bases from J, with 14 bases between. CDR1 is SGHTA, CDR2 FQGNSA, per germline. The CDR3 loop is CASSPPSVPYEQYF. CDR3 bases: TGTGCCAGCAGTCCTCCTAGCGTACCCTACGAGCAGTACTTC.

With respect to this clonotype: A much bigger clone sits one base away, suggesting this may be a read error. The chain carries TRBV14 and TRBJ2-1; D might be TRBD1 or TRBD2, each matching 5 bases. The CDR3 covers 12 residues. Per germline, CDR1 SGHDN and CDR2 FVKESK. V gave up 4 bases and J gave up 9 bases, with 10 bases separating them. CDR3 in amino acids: CASSPHGAEQFF. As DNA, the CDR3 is TGTGCCAGCAGCCCGCACGGGGCTGAGCAGTTCTTC.

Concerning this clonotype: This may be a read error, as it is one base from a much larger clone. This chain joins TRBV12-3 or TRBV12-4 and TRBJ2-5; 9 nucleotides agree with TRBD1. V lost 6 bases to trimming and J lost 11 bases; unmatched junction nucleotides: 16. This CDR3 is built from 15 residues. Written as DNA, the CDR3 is TGTGCCAGCAGGTTACAGGGGGCGGACTACAATGAGCAGTACTTC. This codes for CASRLQGADYNEQYF.

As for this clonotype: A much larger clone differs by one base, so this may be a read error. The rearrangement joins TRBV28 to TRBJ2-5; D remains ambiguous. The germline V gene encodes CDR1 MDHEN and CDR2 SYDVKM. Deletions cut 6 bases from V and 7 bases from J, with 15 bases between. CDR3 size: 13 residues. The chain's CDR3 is CASRLGLVRTQYF. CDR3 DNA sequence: TGTGCCAGCAGGTTGGGCCTGGTTAGGACCCAGTACTTC.

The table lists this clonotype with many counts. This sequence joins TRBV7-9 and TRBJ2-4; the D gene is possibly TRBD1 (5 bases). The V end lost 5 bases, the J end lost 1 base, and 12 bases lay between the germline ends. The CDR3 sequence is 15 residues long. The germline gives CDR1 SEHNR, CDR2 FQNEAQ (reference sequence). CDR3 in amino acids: CASSHNKGAKNIQYF. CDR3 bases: TGTGCCAGCAGCCACAATAAGGGGGCCAAAAACATTCAGTACTTC.

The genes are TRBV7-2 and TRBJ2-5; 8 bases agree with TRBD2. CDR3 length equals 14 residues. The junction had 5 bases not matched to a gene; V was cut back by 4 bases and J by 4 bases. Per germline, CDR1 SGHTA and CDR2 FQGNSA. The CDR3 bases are TGTGCCAGCAGCTCGGCGGGGGGCCCAGAGACCCAGTACTTC. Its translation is CASSSAGGPETQYF.

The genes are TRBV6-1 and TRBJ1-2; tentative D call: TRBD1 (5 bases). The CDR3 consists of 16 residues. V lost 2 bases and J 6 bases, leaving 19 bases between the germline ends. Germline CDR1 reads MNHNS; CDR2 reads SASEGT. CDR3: CASSESGRTRFDGYTF. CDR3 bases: TGTGCCAGCAGTGAAAGTGGTAGGACACGGTTCGATGGCTACACCTTC.

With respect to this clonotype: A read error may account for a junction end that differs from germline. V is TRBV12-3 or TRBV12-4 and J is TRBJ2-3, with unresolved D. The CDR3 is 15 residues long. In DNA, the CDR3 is TGTGCCAGCGGACCAAGGGAAATGACCGCAGATGCGCAGTATTTT. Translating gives CASGPREMTADAQYF.

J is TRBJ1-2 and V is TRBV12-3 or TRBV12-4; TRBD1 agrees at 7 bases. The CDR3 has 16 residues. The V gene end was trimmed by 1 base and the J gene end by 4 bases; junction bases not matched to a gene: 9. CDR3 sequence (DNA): TGTGCCAGCAGTTTAGGTGGGGACAGTATAGGCTATGGCTACACCTTC. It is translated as CASSLGGDSIGYGYTF.

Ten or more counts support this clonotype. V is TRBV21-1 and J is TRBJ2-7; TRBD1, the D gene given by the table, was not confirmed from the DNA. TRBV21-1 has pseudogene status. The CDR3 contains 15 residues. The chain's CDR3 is CASSIPGQGAHEQYF. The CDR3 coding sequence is TGTGCCAGCAGCATTCCGGGACAGGGGGCCCACGAGCAGTACTTC.

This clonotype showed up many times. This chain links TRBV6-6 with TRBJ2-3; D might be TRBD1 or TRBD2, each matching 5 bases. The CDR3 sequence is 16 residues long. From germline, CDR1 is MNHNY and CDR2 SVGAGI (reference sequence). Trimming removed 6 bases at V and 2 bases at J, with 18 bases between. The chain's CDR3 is CASRDRDRIITDTQYF. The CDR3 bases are TGTGCCAGCAGGGACCGGGACCGCATAATCACAGATACGCAGTATTTT.

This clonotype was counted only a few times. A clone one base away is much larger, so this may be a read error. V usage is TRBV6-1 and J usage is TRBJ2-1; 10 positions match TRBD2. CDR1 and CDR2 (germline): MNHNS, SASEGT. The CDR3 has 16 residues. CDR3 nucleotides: TGTGCCAGCAGTTTAGCGGGGGGCACCTCCTACAATGGGCAGTTCTTC. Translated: CASSLAGGTSYNGQFF.